This TCR beta chain stems from a study of long-term antiretroviral therapy in people with HIV. Regarding the study as a whole: In HIV, the repertoires covered a tighter span of CDR3 lengths than in controls.

immunoSEQ v3.0 was run at survey level. Data came from immunoSEQ multiplex PCR; TCRdb stores just in-frame clones and leaves some out. The sample consists of over 30,000 clones, roughly 74% of them appearing once. Remarks on this clone: Its specificity is unknown.

The CDR3 is 15 residues long. Germline V lookup: CDR1 SGHKS, CDR2 YYEKEE (reference sequence). The V and J ends lost 0 bases and 0 bases respectively, with 7 bases between them. The gene calls are TRBV5-5 and TRBJ1-5; D is unclear. Sequenced material: unsorted PBMCs, taken 3 years after starting antiretroviral therapy. The origin of this receptor is a man aged 50 or older with HIV. The CDR3 loop reads CASSLGDTSNQPQHF. CDR3 coding DNA: TGTGCCAGCAGCTTGGGAGACACTAGCAATCAGCCCCAGCATTTT.